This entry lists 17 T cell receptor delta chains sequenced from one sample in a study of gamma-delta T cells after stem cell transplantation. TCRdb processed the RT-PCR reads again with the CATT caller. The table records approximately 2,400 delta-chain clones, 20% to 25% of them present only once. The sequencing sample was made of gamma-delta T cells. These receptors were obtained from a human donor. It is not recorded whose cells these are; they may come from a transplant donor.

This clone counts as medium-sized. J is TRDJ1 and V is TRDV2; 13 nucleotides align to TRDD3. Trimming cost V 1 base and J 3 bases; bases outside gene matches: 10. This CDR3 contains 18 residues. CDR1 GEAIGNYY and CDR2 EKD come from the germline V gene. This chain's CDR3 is CACDTLLGDTPTADKLIF. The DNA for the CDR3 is TGTGCCTGTGACACTTTACTGGGGGATACGCCTACGGCCGATAAACTCATCTTT.

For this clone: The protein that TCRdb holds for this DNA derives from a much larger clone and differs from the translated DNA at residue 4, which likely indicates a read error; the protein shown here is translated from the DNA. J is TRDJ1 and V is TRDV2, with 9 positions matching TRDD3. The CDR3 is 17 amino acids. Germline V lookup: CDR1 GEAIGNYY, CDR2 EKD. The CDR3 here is CACATVSGDTGPDKLIF. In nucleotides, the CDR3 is TGTGCCTGTGCCACCGTATCTGGGGATACGGGGCCCGATAAACTCATCTTT.

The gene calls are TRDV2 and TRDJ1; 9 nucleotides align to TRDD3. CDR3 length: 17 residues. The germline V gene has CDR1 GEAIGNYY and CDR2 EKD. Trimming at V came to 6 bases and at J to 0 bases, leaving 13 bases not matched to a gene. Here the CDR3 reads CACSLLGDVPYTDKLIF. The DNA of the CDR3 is TGTGCCTGTTCCCTACTGGGGGACGTACCGTACACCGATAAACTCATCTTT.

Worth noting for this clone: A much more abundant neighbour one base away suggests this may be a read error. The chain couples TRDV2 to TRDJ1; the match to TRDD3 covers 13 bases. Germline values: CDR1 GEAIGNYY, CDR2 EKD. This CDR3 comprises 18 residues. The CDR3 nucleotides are TGTGCCTATGACACCATACTGGGGGATACGCTCTCGACCGATAAACTCATCTTT. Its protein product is CAYDTILGDTLSTDKLIF.

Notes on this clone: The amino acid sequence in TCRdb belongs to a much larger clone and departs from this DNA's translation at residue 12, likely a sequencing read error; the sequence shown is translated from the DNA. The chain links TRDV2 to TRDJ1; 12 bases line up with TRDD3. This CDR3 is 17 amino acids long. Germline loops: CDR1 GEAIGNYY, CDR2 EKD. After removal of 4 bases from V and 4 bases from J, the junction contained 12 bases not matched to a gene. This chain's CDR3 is CACDQLGDTGSIDKLIF. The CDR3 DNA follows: TGTGCCTGTGATCAACTGGGGGATACAGGCTCCATCGATAAACTCATCTTT.

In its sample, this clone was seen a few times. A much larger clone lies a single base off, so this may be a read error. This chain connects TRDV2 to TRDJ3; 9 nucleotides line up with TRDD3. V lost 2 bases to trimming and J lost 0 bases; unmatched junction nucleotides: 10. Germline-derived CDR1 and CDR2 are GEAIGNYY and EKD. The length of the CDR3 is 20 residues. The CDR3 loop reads CACDNLLTGGGSWDTRQMFF. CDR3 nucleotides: TGTGCCTGTGACAACCTTTTAACTGGGGGAGGCTCCTGGGACACCCGACAGATGTTTTTC.

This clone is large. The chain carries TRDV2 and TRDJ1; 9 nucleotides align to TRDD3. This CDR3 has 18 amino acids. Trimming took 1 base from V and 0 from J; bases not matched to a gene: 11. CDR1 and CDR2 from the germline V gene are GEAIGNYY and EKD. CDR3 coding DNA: TGTGCCTGTGACACACTTTCTACTGGGGATACGTACACCGATAAACTCATCTTT. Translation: CACDTLSTGDTYTDKLIF.

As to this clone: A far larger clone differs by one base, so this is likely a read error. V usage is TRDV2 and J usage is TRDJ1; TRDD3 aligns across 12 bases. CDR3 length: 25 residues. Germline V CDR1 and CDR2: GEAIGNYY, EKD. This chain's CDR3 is CACDTVGSSNEGSVLGDTVTDNLIF. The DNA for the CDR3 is TGTGCCTGTGACACCGTCGGGTCCTCAAACGAGGGGAGCGTACTGGGGGATACCGTGACCGATAACCTCATCTTT.

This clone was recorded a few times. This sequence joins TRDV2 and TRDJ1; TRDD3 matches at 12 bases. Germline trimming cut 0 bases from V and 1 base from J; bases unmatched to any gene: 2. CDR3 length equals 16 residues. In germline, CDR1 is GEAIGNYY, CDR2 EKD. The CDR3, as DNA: TGTGCCTGTGACACCCTGGGGGATACGATCACCGATAAACTCATCTTT. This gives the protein CACDTLGDTITDKLIF.

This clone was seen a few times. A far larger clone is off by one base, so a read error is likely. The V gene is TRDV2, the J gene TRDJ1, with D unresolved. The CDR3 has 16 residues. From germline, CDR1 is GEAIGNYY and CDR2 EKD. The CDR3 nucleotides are TGTGCCAGTGACACCCTAGCTGCGTCGGACACCGATAAACTCATCTTT. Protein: CASDTLAASDTDKLIF.

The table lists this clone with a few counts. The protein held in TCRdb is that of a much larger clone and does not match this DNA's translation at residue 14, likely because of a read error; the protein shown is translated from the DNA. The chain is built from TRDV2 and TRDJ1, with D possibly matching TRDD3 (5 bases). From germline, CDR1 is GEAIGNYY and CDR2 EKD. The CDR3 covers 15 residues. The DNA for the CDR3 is TGTGCCTGTGACGCCGTACTGGCGAAAACCGATAAACTCACCTTT. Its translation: CACDAVLAKTDKLTF.

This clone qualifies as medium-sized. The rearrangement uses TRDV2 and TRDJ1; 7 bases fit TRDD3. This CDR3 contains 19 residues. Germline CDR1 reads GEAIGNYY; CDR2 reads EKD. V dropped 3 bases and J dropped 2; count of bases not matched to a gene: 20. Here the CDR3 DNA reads TGTGCCTGTGACCCCGTACTGGGGCCAAACGTAATCCGTACCGATAAACTCATCTTT. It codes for CACDPVLGPNVIRTDKLIF.

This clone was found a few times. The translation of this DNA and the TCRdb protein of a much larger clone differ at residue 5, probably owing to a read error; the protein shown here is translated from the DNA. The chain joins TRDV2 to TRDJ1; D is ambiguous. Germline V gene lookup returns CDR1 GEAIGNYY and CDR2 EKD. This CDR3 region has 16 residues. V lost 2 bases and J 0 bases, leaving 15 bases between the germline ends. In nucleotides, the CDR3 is TGTGCCTGTGACAACCTAGCTGCGTCGGACACCGATAAACTCATCTTT. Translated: CACDNLAASDTDKLIF.

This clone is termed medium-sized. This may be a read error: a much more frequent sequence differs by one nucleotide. The CDR3 is CACDSVLGDTPEPPYKLIF. CDR3 bases: TGTGCCTGTGACAGCGTACTGGGGGATACGCCGGAACCTCCGTATAAACTCATCTTT. The chain uses TRDV2 and TRDJ1; 13 bases align to TRDD3. Germline CDR1 is GEAIGNYY and CDR2 is EKD. The trim removed 2 bases at V and 6 bases at J, leaving 17 bases unmatched. This CDR3 is built from 19 residues.

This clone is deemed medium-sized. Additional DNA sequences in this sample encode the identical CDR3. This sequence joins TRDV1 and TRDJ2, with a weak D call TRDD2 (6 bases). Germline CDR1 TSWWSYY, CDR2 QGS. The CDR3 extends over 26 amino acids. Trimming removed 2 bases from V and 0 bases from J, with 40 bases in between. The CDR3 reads CALGETGVSYEGPHIRLLSLTAQLFF. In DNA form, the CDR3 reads TGTGCTCTTGGGGAAACGGGAGTGTCCTACGAGGGGCCACACATTCGGCTTCTTTCTTTGACAGCACAACTCTTCTTT.

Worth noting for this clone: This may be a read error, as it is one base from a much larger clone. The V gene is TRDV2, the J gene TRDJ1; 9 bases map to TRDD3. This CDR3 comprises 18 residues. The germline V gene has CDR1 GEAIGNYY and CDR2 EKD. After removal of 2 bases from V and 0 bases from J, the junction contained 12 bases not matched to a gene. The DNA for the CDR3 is TGTGCCTGTGACATACTGGGGGAAAGGTTGGGATACACCGATAAACTCATCTTT. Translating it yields CACDILGERLGYTDKLIF.

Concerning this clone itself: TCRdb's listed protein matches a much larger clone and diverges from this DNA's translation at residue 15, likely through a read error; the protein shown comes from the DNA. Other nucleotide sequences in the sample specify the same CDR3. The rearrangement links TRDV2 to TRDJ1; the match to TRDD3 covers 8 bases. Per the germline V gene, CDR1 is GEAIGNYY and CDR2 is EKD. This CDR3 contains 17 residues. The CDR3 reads CACDTLTGGSYTDKFIF. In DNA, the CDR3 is TGTGCCTGTGACACCCTAACTGGGGGTTCGTACACCGATAAATTCATCTTT.